Following are 29 T cell receptor beta chains from one sample sequenced in a study of blood T cell repertoires in COVID-19. Assay used: immunoSEQ multiplex PCR; TCRdb lists only in-frame clones, some missing. The data contain around 150,000 clones, approximately 78% of them singletons. Sequencing was performed on peripheral blood. These receptors came from a man aged 55 to 70 who had recovered from COVID-19.

This sequence joins TRBV7-2 and TRBJ2-5, with a possible D match to TRBD2 (7 bases). Germline V gene lookup returns CDR1 SGHTA and CDR2 FQGNSA. Trimming removed 3 bases from V and 2 bases from J, with 13 bases in between. The CDR3 length is 15 residues. CDR3 sequence (DNA): TGTGCCAGCAGCTTCGAGGGGGGACTACAAGAGACCCAGTACTTC. This translates into CASSFEGGLQETQYF.

V usage is TRBV21-1 and J usage is TRBJ2-6; the listed D gene, TRBD2, was not tested against the DNA. TRBV21-1 is assigned pseudogene status. CDR3 length: 12 amino acids. The CDR3 loop is CARLSGANVLTF. Here the CDR3 DNA reads TGTGCCAGACTCTCTGGGGCCAACGTCCTGACTTTC.

This clone was seen a single time. The gene calls are TRBV2 and TRBJ1-1, with D hard to call. The germline gives CDR1 SNHLY, CDR2 FYNNEI. This CDR3 has 14 residues. V gave up 1 base and J gave up 5 bases, with 11 bases separating them. The DNA of the CDR3 is TGTGCCAGCAGTGAAGTGAGGGTCGGAACTGAAGCTTTCTTT. Translation gives CASSEVRVGTEAFF.

The chain recombines TRBV7-2 with TRBJ2-3; weak D call: TRBD2 (6 bases). Germline V lookup: CDR1 SGHTA, CDR2 FQGNSA. CDR3 length: 16 amino acids. The ends were cut back, 3 bases at V and 3 bases at J, with 16 bases in the middle. The CDR3 here is CASSFRLVGTTDTQYF. CDR3 coding DNA: TGTGCCAGCAGCTTTAGACTAGTGGGTACAACAGATACGCAGTATTTT.

This clone was observed a few times. The V gene is TRBV5-1, the J gene TRBJ1-4, with 8 bases aligning to TRBD1. The trim removed 0 bases at V and 5 bases at J, leaving 6 bases unmatched. Germline V gene data show CDR1 as SGHRS and CDR2 as YFSETQ. This CDR3 comprises 16 residues. This CDR3 is CASSLAPQGANEKLFF. The CDR3 nucleotides read TGCGCCAGCAGCTTGGCCCCTCAGGGGGCGAATGAAAAACTGTTTTTT.

The CDR3 sequence is CASSPETGVNTEAFF. The CDR3 DNA reads TGTGCCAGCAGCCCGGAGACAGGGGTGAACACTGAAGCTTTCTTT. The chain carries TRBV25-1 and TRBJ1-1, with TRBD1 identical over 8 bases. J was trimmed by 0 bases and V by 6 bases; bases with no gene match: 6. Germline V gives CDR1 MGHDK, CDR2 SYGVNS. The length of the CDR3 is 15 residues.

The rearrangement joins TRBV7-2 to TRBJ2-3, with 7 bases that match TRBD2. J gave up 4 bases and V 1 base, and 5 bases lay outside the gene matches. Germline V gives CDR1 SGHTA, CDR2 FQGNSA. The CDR3 contains 15 residues. The CDR3 bases are TGTGCCAGCAGCTTAGTCGCGGGAGATTCAGATACGCAGTATTTT. It specifies CASSLVAGDSDTQYF.

The chain joins TRBV7-6 to TRBJ2-1, with TRBD2 as a possible D gene (6 bases). The CDR3 has 16 residues. V was cut by 5 bases and J by 2 bases, with 16 bases left in between. Germline V lookup: CDR1 SGHVS, CDR2 FNYEAQ. The CDR3 region has the DNA TGTGCCAGCAGCCGTACCCGGGGGACTGCCTACAATGAGCAGTTCTTC. Its protein is CASSRTRGTAYNEQFF. Complete variable domain (other parts from reference TRBV7-6 and TRBJ2-1): GAGVSQSPRYKVTKRGQDVALRCDPISGHVSLYWYRQALGQGPEFLTYFNYEAQQDKSGLPNDRFSAERPEGSISTLTIQRTEQRDSAMYRCASSRTRGTAYNEQFFGPGTRLTVL.

This clone was observed a handful of times. The chain couples TRBV18 to TRBJ1-3; D not certain. The CDR3 consists of 16 residues. V was shortened by 3 bases and J by 0 bases, with 12 bases between the two germline ends. Germline V gene lookup returns CDR1 KGHSH and CDR2 LQKENI. The CDR3 region is CASSPIGLTSGNTIYF. The CDR3 nucleotides read TGTGCCAGCTCACCTATAGGACTGACCTCTGGAAACACCATATATTTT.

The chain uses TRBV4-2 and TRBJ2-3; 13 bases are a match to TRBD2. The CDR3 sequence is 16 residues long. From germline, CDR1 is LGHNA and CDR2 YNFKEQ. V shed 4 bases, J shed 2 bases, and the junction held 3 bases outside the gene matches. Here the CDR3 DNA reads TGTGCCAGCAGCCCAGGGACTAGCGGGATCACAGATACGCAGTATTTT. The encoded protein is CASSPGTSGITDTQYF.

The rearrangement uses TRBV25-1 and TRBJ2-7; 7 nucleotides match TRBD1. Germline V gene lookup returns CDR1 MGHDK and CDR2 SYGVNS. The V and J ends lost 6 bases and 3 bases, in that order; junction bases with no gene match: 8. The CDR3 runs 14 residues. The CDR3 nucleotides read TGTGCCAGCAGCCTAGGGGGCCAGCGCTACGAGCAGTACTTC. As protein: CASSLGGQRYEQYF.

This clone was observed a few times. The V and J genes are TRBV4-2 and TRBJ2-3; a possible D gene is TRBD2 (7 bases). The germline gives CDR1 LGHNA, CDR2 YNFKEQ. The CDR3 runs 15 residues. Deletions cut 4 bases from V and 2 bases from J, with 13 bases between. The CDR3 region is CASSLRGASTDTQYF. The CDR3 nucleotides read TGTGCCAGCAGCCTTCGGGGGGCCTCCACAGATACGCAGTATTTT.

With regard to this clone: Compared with germline, one end of the junction differs, possibly owing to a read error. CDR3 nucleotide sequence: TGTGCCAGCCGGTGGGGGGGACTCGGGGTAGATAAGCAGTATTTT. It translates to CASRWGGLGVDKQYF. The V gene is TRBV6-5, the J gene TRBJ2-3; 7 bases line up with TRBD2. This CDR3 region has 15 residues. Germline V CDR1 and CDR2: MNHEY, SVGAGI.

The chain is built from TRBV11-2 and TRBJ2-5; weak D call: TRBD1 (5 bases). The CDR3 is 14 amino acids. The germline CDR1 and CDR2 sequences are SGHAT and FQNNGV. V was shortened by 1 base and J by 4 bases, with 10 bases between the two germline ends. CDR3 DNA: TGTGCCAGCAGCTTAGGGACAACGCGAGAGACCCAGTACTTC. Protein: CASSLGTTRETQYF.

The rearrangement links TRBV18 to TRBJ2-4; TRBD1 is a possible D gene (5 bases). Germline V gene data show CDR1 as KGHSH and CDR2 as LQKENI. CDR3 length equals 14 residues. V was trimmed by 6 bases and J by 3 bases, leaving 12 bases between them. The CDR3 nucleotides read TGTGCCAGCTCCCCCGACAGCTTCAAAAACATTCAGTACTTC. Translated, it gives CASSPDSFKNIQYF.

CDR3 in amino acids: CSVNPTRTDTQYF. The CDR3 nucleotides read TGCAGCGTTAACCCGACTCGTACAGATACGCAGTATTTT. The chain couples TRBV29-1 to TRBJ2-3; D not certain. V was trimmed by 5 bases and J by 3 bases, leaving 12 bases between them. This CDR3 comprises 13 residues. Germline CDR1 reads SQVTM; CDR2 reads ANQGSEA.

This sequence joins TRBV19 and TRBJ2-5; 8 nucleotides line up with TRBD2. V shed 5 bases and J 6 bases; nucleotides not matched to a gene: 14. The CDR3 runs to 16 residues. Germline CDR1 is LNHDA and CDR2 is SQIVND (reference sequence). The CDR3: CASSPPRTGGPQTQYF. The CDR3 coding sequence is TGTGCCAGTAGTCCTCCGAGGACGGGGGGGCCGCAGACCCAGTACTTC.

This rearrangement joins TRBV6-1 to TRBJ2-6; 7 bases align to TRBD1. Germline CDR1 reads MNHNS; CDR2 reads SASEGT. With V trimmed by 3 bases and J by 0 bases, 2 bases remained unmatched. The CDR3 spans 16 residues. The CDR3 DNA follows: TGTGCCAGCAGTGAGCAGGGGGTCTCTGGGGCCAACGTCCTGACTTTC. It specifies CASSEQGVSGANVLTF.

In DNA, the CDR3 is TGTGCCACCAGTGATGGACAGGCCGCAACTAATGAAAAACTGTTTTTT. It yields the protein CATSDGQAATNEKLFF. The chain has TRBV24-1 and TRBJ1-4; TRBD1 agrees at 7 bases. This CDR3 spans 16 amino acids. J gave up 0 bases and V 3 bases, and 3 bases lay outside the gene matches. The germline V gene has CDR1 KGHDR and CDR2 SFDVKD.

This rearrangement joins TRBV4-3 to TRBJ2-7, with 11 bases aligning to TRBD1. The V and J ends lost 0 bases and 6 bases, in that order; junction bases with no gene match: 4. Germline V lookup: CDR1 LGHNA, CDR2 YSLEER. This CDR3 region has 15 residues. CDR3 in DNA: TGCGCCAGCAGCCAAGACGGGACAGGGGGGCTCGAGCAGTACTTC. Translating gives CASSQDGTGGLEQYF.

In this sample, this clone turned up once. The chain uses TRBV7-2 and TRBJ2-3; D is uncertain. Germline lookup yields CDR1 SGHTA and CDR2 FQGNSA. The CDR3 runs 13 residues. V was trimmed by 1 base and J by 10 bases, leaving 12 bases between them. The CDR3: CASSLVREDAQYF. The DNA of the CDR3 is TGTGCCAGCAGCTTAGTTCGCGAGGATGCGCAGTATTTT.

CDR3 sequence: CATSDTASSGNTIYF. Written as DNA, the CDR3 is TGTGCCACCAGTGATACCGCCAGCTCTGGAAACACCATATATTTT. The chain couples TRBV24-1 to TRBJ1-3; D unresolved. The CDR3 consists of 15 residues. Trimming took off 3 bases at V and 0 bases at J, with 8 bases between the two ends. The germline V gene has CDR1 KGHDR and CDR2 SFDVKD.

The chain carries TRBV7-3 and TRBJ2-7, with a weak D call TRBD1 (5 bases). CDR3 length: 14 residues. Germline V gene lookup returns CDR1 SGHTA and CDR2 FQGTGA. V was shortened by 6 bases and J by 2 bases, with 14 bases between the two germline ends. CDR3 region: CASSLLPGTYEQYF. In DNA, the CDR3 is TGTGCCAGCAGTCTCCTTCCAGGGACCTACGAGCAGTACTTC.

The chain joins TRBV6-5 to TRBJ1-6; D might be TRBD1 (6 bases). Germline V lookup: CDR1 MNHEY, CDR2 SVGAGI. The CDR3 covers 15 residues. V dropped 5 bases and J dropped 7 bases, with 15 bases sitting between them. CDR3 nucleotide sequence: TGTGCCAGCAGTCTCGGCGGGGGGCGAAATTCACCCCTCCACTTT. Protein: CASSLGGGRNSPLHF.

The chain couples TRBV29-1 to TRBJ2-1; D may be TRBD1 (7 bases). V lost 6 bases to trimming and J lost 8 bases, with 20 bases between them. Germline V gives CDR1 SQVTM, CDR2 ANQGSEA. This CDR3 comprises 14 residues. CDR3 sequence: CSVGSGGGRHEQFF. The CDR3 coding sequence is TGCAGCGTGGGATCAGGGGGAGGACGGCATGAGCAGTTCTTC.

This clone has a count of ten or more. V is TRBV6-6 and J is TRBJ1-1; D is perhaps TRBD1 (5 bases). CDR1 is MNHNY and CDR2 is SVGAGI in the germline V gene (reference sequence). The germline V and J ends were trimmed by 2 bases and 10 bases, with 20 bases remaining between them. The CDR3 length is 15 residues. This CDR3 reads CASSYPLYGGEGAFF. The CDR3 DNA reads TGTGCCAGCAGTTACCCCCTTTACGGGGGAGAAGGAGCTTTCTTT.

The rearrangement uses TRBV4-3 and TRBJ1-1; D may be TRBD1 (6 bases). CDR1 and CDR2 from the germline V gene are LGHNA and YSLEER. This CDR3 is 13 amino acids long. Trimming took off 5 bases at V and 1 base at J, with 8 bases between the two ends. The CDR3 loop reads CASSGQPNTEAFF. The DNA of the CDR3 is TGCGCCAGCAGCGGACAGCCGAACACTGAAGCTTTCTTT.

This clone turned up a few times. The same CDR3 also results from other DNA sequences found in this sample. The rearrangement joins TRBV7-3 to TRBJ2-1, with TRBD1 matching 9 bases. The CDR3 sequence is 14 residues long. Trimming removed 5 bases from V and 6 bases from J; junction bases left unmatched: 5. Per the germline V gene, CDR1 is SGHTA and CDR2 is FQGTGA. DNA for the CDR3: TGTGCCAGCAGCCCCGGGACAGGGTCCAATGAGCAGTTCTTC. As protein: CASSPGTGSNEQFF.

The V call is TRBV30, the J call TRBJ2-2; 9 nucleotides match TRBD1. The CDR3 contains 13 residues. V lost 4 bases, J lost 6 bases, and 3 bases stayed unmatched. CDR1 GTSNPN and CDR2 SVGIG come from the germline V gene (reference sequence). The CDR3 sequence is CAWNRQGAGELFF. CDR3 in DNA: TGTGCCTGGAACAGACAGGGGGCCGGGGAGCTGTTTTTT.